The T cell receptor beta chain described here comes from a study of blood T cell repertoires in COVID-19. On the study more broadly: Samples representing acute and convalescent COVID-19 were sourced from the United States, Italy and Spain.

A Seattle source enrolled patients during active infection and followed them longitudinally. Germline values: CDR1 LNHDA, CDR2 SQIVND (reference sequence). Trimming left V 3 bases short and J 8 bases short, with 13 bases between. The CDR3 has 14 residues. How the authors handled the data: Scientists estimated how many nucleated cells there were by amplifying reference gene primers. Sequenced by immunoSEQ multiplex PCR; TCRdb stores in-frame clones only, minus some. The DNA gave D and trimming, while V, J and clone size come from that table. The profile shows 170,000 or so clones, roughly 88% of them singletons.

V gene TRBV19 combines with J gene TRBJ1-4; no firm D call. The TCR originated in a woman aged 40 to 50 with COVID-19, enrolled during active disease. Sequenced material: peripheral blood. CDR3 nucleotide sequence: TGTGCCAGTAGTATTGCCGCATCTAGGGAAAAACTGTTTTTT. Protein product: CASSIAASREKLFF.